This TCR beta chain was obtained from a study of T cells in Graves' hyperthyroidism and ophthalmopathy. Background on the study: Before treatment of any kind, peripheral blood was taken at initial diagnosis.

Newly diagnosed hyperthyroidism, duration under 2 months, in patients aged 18 to 65. Each diagnosis was grounded in clinical symptoms, serum thyroxine and TRAb, thyroid ultrasound, and orbital computed tomography. Trimming cost V 0 bases and J 0 bases, with 8 bases left between them. Germline V gene lookup returns CDR1 MNHEY and CDR2 SMNVEV (reference sequence). CDR3 size: 15 residues. This clonotype showed up many times. There were TCR beta CDR3 regions amplified from RNA transcripts. An initial round of RT-PCR targeting the TCR CDR3 relied on the HTBI primer set. TCRdb redid the calling of the multiplex PCR reads with MiXCR, one entry per CDR3 protein. The data show roughly 170,000 distinct CDR3 sequences, 9.4% seen once.

The sequence was obtained from a woman younger than 30 with Graves' hyperthyroidism that later progressed to Graves' ophthalmopathy. Material for sequencing was blood. J is TRBJ1-1 and V is TRBV27; D may be TRBD1 (5 bases). The CDR3 sequence: CASSLSKGMNTEAFF. Here the CDR3 DNA reads TGTGCCAGCAGTTTATCTAAGGGGATGAACACTGAAGCTTTCTTT.